This T cell receptor (beta chain) derives from a study of CD8+CD57+ T cells in acquired aplastic anemia. This CDR3 has 13 residues. V was pared by 1 base and J by 5 bases, with 8 bases between. The germline CDR1 and CDR2 sequences are LGHNA and YSLEER. For sequencing, patients were chosen who had shown expansion of CD8+CD57+ cells by flow cytometry. Genomic DNA, the template, was used for profiling of the TCR beta VDJ and CDR3. TCRdb recomputed calls from the reads with MiXCR, one row per CDR3 protein. The table lists 160,000 or so distinct CDR3 sequences, roughly 45% of them singletons. This clonotype was seen repeatedly, ten times or more.

The clonotype originates from a human donor with aplastic anemia. What was sequenced was sorted CD4+, CD8+, or CD8+CD57+ T cells (not recorded which) from PBMCs. The chain employs TRBV4-3 and TRBJ2-5; no clear D. CDR3 coding DNA: TGCGCCAGCAGCCAAGGTCGTACGGAGACCCAGTACTTC. This gives the protein CASSQGRTETQYF.